The 18 T cell receptor beta chains in this list originate from one sample, sequenced in a study of patients and donors after allogeneic stem cell transplantation. MiXCR was run by TCRdb on the RT-PCR reads, yielding one entry per CDR3 protein. The sample includes roughly 140,000 distinct CDR3 sequences, over 30% of them seen just once. The material sequenced was blood, either unsorted or a sorted T cell fraction (not recorded which). Every receptor here comes from a human donor who was either an allogeneic HSCT recipient or a stem cell or donor lymphocyte infusion donor (not recorded which). It is not recorded whose cells these are; they may come from a transplant donor.

This rearrangement joins TRBV12-3 or TRBV12-4 to TRBJ1-2; D remains unclear. This CDR3 comprises 15 residues. Trimming removed 5 bases from V and 8 bases from J, with 21 bases in between. In DNA form, the CDR3 reads TGTGCCAGCAGTCTCTCCCCTCCCCTATTGGGGGGCTACACCTTC. Amino acid sequence: CASSLSPPLLGGYTF.

This clonotype was seen more than once but under ten times. The chain has TRBV6-5 and TRBJ2-7; TRBD1 aligns across 7 bases. This CDR3 region has 13 residues. The germline V gene has CDR1 MNHEY and CDR2 SVGAGI. V dropped 10 bases and J dropped 0; count of bases not matched to a gene: 6. The CDR3 nucleotides read TGTGCCACCGTCTCAGGGGGCTCCTACGAGCAGTACGTC. Translation: CATVSGGSYEQYV.

V gene TRBV9 combines with J gene TRBJ1-1; D is uncertain. The CDR3 is 14 amino acids. CDR1 SGDLS and CDR2 YYNGEE come from the germline V gene. The V end was cut by 0 bases, the J end by 4 bases, with 10 bases between. The CDR3 bases are TGTGCCAGCAGCGTAGGGGGTTGGGCCACTGAAGCTTTCTTT. Translated: CASSVGGWATEAFF.

The sample holds a few counts of this clonotype. This CDR3 reads CASSLTLNYGYTF. As DNA, the CDR3 is TGTGCCAGCAGTTTAACACTCAACTATGGCTACACCTTC. This chain connects TRBV12-3 or TRBV12-4 to TRBJ1-2; D not certain. The CDR3 contains 13 residues. V lost 2 bases and J 2 bases, leaving 6 bases between the germline ends.

This clonotype was picked up a small number of times. The chain links TRBV15 to TRBJ2-7; D gene unclear. CDR1 and CDR2 (germline): LNHNV, YYDKDF (reference sequence). The CDR3 is 16 amino acids. The V and J ends lost 1 base and 3 bases respectively, with 16 bases between them. The CDR3: CATSRVTPLTNYEQYF. In DNA form, the CDR3 reads TGTGCCACCAGCAGAGTAACCCCATTAACGAACTACGAGCAGTACTTC.

This clonotype has just a few counts. J is TRBJ1-2 and V is TRBV12-3 or TRBV12-4; possibly TRBD1 for D (6 bases). The CDR3 contains 13 residues. Trimming took 7 bases from V and 6 from J, leaving 15 bases between them. CDR3 in DNA: TGTGCCAGCACCAAGGGGGGAGCGAATGGCTACACCTTC. As protein: CASTKGGANGYTF.

This chain connects TRBV27 to TRBJ2-7; no definite D call. The CDR3 length is 14 residues. Germline-derived CDR1 and CDR2 are MNHEY and SMNVEV (reference sequence). V dropped 3 bases and J dropped 0 bases, with 9 bases sitting between them. The CDR3, as DNA: TGTGCCAGCAGTTTCGGGCAGAGCTCCTACGAGCAGTACTTC. Protein sequence: CASSFGQSSYEQYF.

This clonotype showed up just a few times. The genes are TRBV20-1 and TRBJ1-5; D is ambiguous. Trimming left V 3 bases short and J 7 bases short, with 10 bases between. Germline V gene lookup returns CDR1 DFQATT and CDR2 SNEGSKA (reference sequence). The CDR3 is made up of 12 amino acids. CDR3 in amino acids: CSASEGYQPQHF. In DNA, the CDR3 is TGCAGTGCTAGTGAAGGGTACCAGCCCCAGCATTTT.

This clonotype has a handful of counts. CDR3 sequence: CASSEAGGNQPQHF. CDR3 bases: TGTGCCAGCAGTGAAGCGGGTGGCAATCAGCCCCAGCATTTT. The V and J genes are TRBV6-1 and TRBJ1-5; no reliable D call. Trimming removed 0 bases from V and 2 bases from J, with 5 bases in between. Germline V gives CDR1 MNHNS, CDR2 SASEGT. The CDR3 consists of 14 residues.

A few counts support this clonotype. DNA for the CDR3: TGTGCCAGCAGACCCGGGACACATTATGGCTACACCTTC. Residues: CASRPGTHYGYTF. The J gene is TRBJ1-2, the V gene TRBV5-5, with D perhaps matching TRBD1 (6 bases). V lost 5 bases, J lost 5 bases, and 13 bases lay in between. CDR3 length: 13 amino acids. Germline V CDR1 and CDR2: SGHKS, YYEKEE (reference sequence). The variable domain in full, with the rest retrieved from reference TRBV5-5 and TRBJ1-2, is DAGVTQSPTHLIKTRGQQVTLRCSPISGHKSVSWYQQVLGQGPQFIFQYYEKEERGRGNFPDRFSARQFPNYSSELNVNALLLGDSALYLCASRPGTHYGYTFGSGTRLTVV.

This chain joins TRBV20-1 and TRBJ1-2, with 9 positions matching TRBD1. The CDR3 has 13 amino acids. CDR1 is DFQATT and CDR2 is SNEGSKA in the germline V gene (reference sequence). The CDR3 protein is CTIYFGTGHGYTF. The CDR3 nucleotides are TGCACTATTTATTTTGGGACAGGGCATGGCTACACCTTC.

The rearrangement links TRBV28 to TRBJ2-7; 7 nucleotides match TRBD1. The V gene's germline CDR1 is MDHEN and CDR2 SYDVKM. The CDR3 has 14 residues. J gave up 3 bases and V 5 bases, and 7 bases lay outside the gene matches. In DNA form, the CDR3 reads TGTGCCAGCAGTCCCCGGGACAGCTACTACGAGCAGTACTTC. Translated: CASSPRDSYYEQYF.

This clonotype was seen a handful of times. The chain carries TRBV5-6 and TRBJ1-3, with 8 positions matching TRBD1. The CDR3 has 16 residues. Germline lookup yields CDR1 SGHDT and CDR2 YYEEEE. V lost 1 base, J lost 1 base, and 4 bases stayed unmatched. The CDR3 DNA is TGTGCCAGCAGCTTGTGGGACAGGCTATCTGGAAACACCATATATTTT. Protein product: CASSLWDRLSGNTIYF.

J is TRBJ1-2 and V is TRBV2; 9 nucleotides line up with TRBD1. The trim removed 6 bases at V and 4 bases at J, leaving 6 bases unmatched. The CDR3 consists of 14 residues. CDR1 SNHLY and CDR2 FYNNEI come from the germline V gene. The CDR3 region is CASSDGTGSYGYTF. The CDR3 region has the DNA TGTGCCAGCAGCGATGGGACAGGGTCCTATGGCTACACCTTC.

V is TRBV27 and J is TRBJ2-2; D is unclear. Germline V gene lookup returns CDR1 MNHEY and CDR2 SMNVEV (reference sequence). V lost 5 bases, J lost 0 bases, and 13 bases lay in between. The CDR3 loop spans 16 amino acids. The CDR3 reads CASSLLANPNTGELFF. The CDR3 DNA sequence: TGTGCCAGCAGTCTTCTGGCAAACCCGAACACCGGGGAGCTGTTTTTT.

This clonotype was detected only a few times. This chain links TRBV9 with TRBJ1-2; D not certain. The CDR3 is 12 amino acids. The germline V and J ends were trimmed by 3 bases and 9 bases, with 12 bases remaining between them. Germline-derived CDR1 and CDR2 are SGDLS and YYNGEE. Here the CDR3 reads CASSENGWSYTF. The CDR3 nucleotides read TGTGCCAGCAGCGAGAACGGATGGAGCTACACCTTC. The full variable domain, its missing parts supplied by reference TRBV9 and TRBJ1-2, is DSGVTQTPKHLITATGQRVTLRCSPRSGDLSVYWYQQSLDQGLQFLIQYYNGEERAKGNILERFSAQQFPDLHSELNLSSLELGDSALYFCASSENGWSYTFGSGTRLTVV.

CDR3 residues: CSVEGQGSEAFF. The CDR3 DNA is TGCAGCGTTGAAGGGCAGGGTAGTGAAGCTTTCTTT. The chain carries TRBV29-1 and TRBJ1-1, with D possibly being TRBD1 (5 bases). The CDR3 length is 12 residues. CDR1 is SQVTM and CDR2 is ANQGSEA in the germline V gene. V was clipped by 1 base and J by 7 bases, with 10 bases between them.

V usage is TRBV7-2 and J usage is TRBJ1-6; D call uncertain. Trimming stripped 5 bases from V and 14 bases from J, with 10 bases between. The V gene's germline CDR1 is SGHTA and CDR2 FQGNSA. The CDR3 runs 11 residues. CDR3 sequence reads: CASSAASALHF. The CDR3 DNA reads TGTGCCAGCAGCGCCGCCAGCGCCCTCCACTTT.